This T cell receptor beta chain is from a study of STAT5B mutations in CD4+ large granular lymphocyte leukemia. Controls came from buffy coats of healthy blood donors. How the authors handled the data: Lowest detectable productive clonotype frequency was 2.59 x 10-5. TCRdb's copy holds only in-frame clones and misses some; the assay was immunoSEQ multiplex PCR. The DNA was the basis for D and trimming; V, J and clone size are from that table. The sample shows 20,000 to 25,000 clones, approximately 71% of them seen only once. This CDR3 comprises 14 residues. Germline V gene lookup returns CDR1 SGHDN and CDR2 FVKESK. V shed 4 bases, J shed 1 base, and the junction held 4 bases outside the gene matches.

The J gene is TRBJ2-7, the V gene TRBV14; TRBD1 aligns across 7 bases. Sequencing used CD4+ T cells from blood buffy coats. This receptor was obtained from a human donor in good health. CDR3 region: CASSRWDSSYEQYF. DNA for the CDR3: TGTGCCAGCAGCCGTTGGGACAGTTCCTACGAGCAGTACTTC.